The rows below give T cell receptor beta chains drawn from one sample of a study of a mutant IDH1 vaccine in newly diagnosed glioma. The assay was immunoSEQ multiplex PCR, and TCRdb's table has in-frame clones only and misses some. This table holds about 50,000 clones, approximately 71% found once. These TCRs' antigens remain unknown. The input for sequencing was PBMCs, taken from a glioma patient whose treatment included an IDH1 peptide vaccine. The receptors were sampled from a man over 45 with glioma. CDR3s leave out the opening cysteine and the closing phenylalanine or tryptophan. Not all rows give a size; the values are once, few, many and, for expanded clones, a class.

J: TRBJ2-5; size: -; V: TRBV6-5; CDR3: ASRLAGGSQETQY
J: TRBJ2-2; size: few; V: TRBV4-2; CDR3: ASSHAPTGGAGELF
J: TRBJ2-7; size: -; V: TRBV7-8; CDR3: ASSHAGLAGTPMGEQY
J: TRBJ1-1; size: once; V: TRBV5-1; CDR3: ASSLGRNTEAF
J: TRBJ1-5; size: few; V: TRBV30; CDR3: AWTTTRDQPQH
J: TRBJ2-7; size: few; V: TRBV2; CDR3: ASRRSSLEEEQY
J: TRBJ1-1; size: -; V: TRBV19; CDR3: ASSSRGGNTEAF
J: TRBJ2-5; size: -; V: TRBV30; CDR3: AWTGQGGTQY
J: TRBJ1-2; size: -; V: TRBV6-5; CDR3: ASSSQGIEGYT
J: TRBJ1-1; size: medium-sized; V: TRBV30; CDR3: AWSGGPTGANTEAF
J: TRBJ2-1; size: -; V: TRBV10-3; CDR3: AISRDPMNEQF
J: TRBJ1-2; size: -; V: TRBV7-2; CDR3: ASSPTGRDYGYT
J: TRBJ1-2; size: few; V: TRBV2; CDR3: ASSENSSDGYT
J: TRBJ1-1; size: -; V: TRBV13; CDR3: ASSSIQPNTEAF
J: TRBJ2-7; size: -; V: TRBV15; CDR3: ATSRGVLGQLQEQY
J: TRBJ1-5; size: -; V: TRBV5-4; CDR3: ASSLAGQPQH
J: TRBJ2-2; size: -; V: TRBV4-1; CDR3: ASSQSPGLAGGPTGELF
J: TRBJ2-1; size: -; V: TRBV20-1; CDR3: SARLDNEQF
J: TRBJ2-2; size: -; V: TRBV6-1; CDR3: ASSEAALGRTLYTGELF
J: TRBJ1-4; size: once; V: TRBV2; CDR3: ASSVRGYNEKLF
J: TRBJ1-2; size: -; V: TRBV6-1; CDR3: ASRVTHRDGYT
J: TRBJ2-3; size: -; V: TRBV7-9; CDR3: ATDRGRTDTQY
J: TRBJ1-1; size: -; V: TRBV4-1; CDR3: ASSPIGVGTEAF
J: TRBJ1-4; size: -; V: TRBV5-6; CDR3: ASSLSQGNEKLF
J: TRBJ1-2; size: -; V: TRBV4-3; CDR3: ASSQVGQGEYGYT
J: TRBJ1-5; size: -; V: TRBV7-9; CDR3: ASRATGDQPQH
J: TRBJ1-4; size: few; V: TRBV7-9; CDR3: ASSGYGTVNEKLF
J: TRBJ1-2; size: few; V: TRBV7-9; CDR3: ASSPSGGNYGYT
J: TRBJ1-6; size: -; V: TRBV2; CDR3: ASSEEGINSPLH
J: TRBJ2-1; size: -; V: TRBV6-5; CDR3: ASSSLSSFEQF
J: TRBJ1-3; size: -; V: TRBV30; CDR3: AWSVGGLGNTIY
J: TRBJ1-2; size: -; V: TRBV7-2; CDR3: ASSQQGYGYT
J: TRBJ2-1; size: -; V: TRBV4-1; CDR3: ASSQDRASGGTNEQF
J: TRBJ2-1; size: few; V: TRBV11-2; CDR3: ASSSVWGPDNEQF
J: TRBJ2-4; size: -; V: TRBV7-9; CDR3: ASSLRQGQNIQY
J: TRBJ1-4; size: -; V: TRBV29-1; CDR3: SVYRGGEEKLF
J: TRBJ2-1; size: few; V: TRBV19; CDR3: ASSIVGTGVREQF
J: TRBJ2-7; size: -; V: TRBV7-9; CDR3: ASSYAPPPSGEQY
J: TRBJ2-7; size: -; V: TRBV6-5; CDR3: ASSSPGQGSYEQY